The T cell receptor (beta chain) described here comes from a study of beta chain features in type 1 diabetes. Study-level points and caveats: Among patients with Type 1 diabetes, TCRB CDR3s were moderately but significantly shorter in every one of the four CD4+ subsets. Patients and controls would share equally any PCR tilt toward shorter templates. A pattern of fewer insertions and more deletions at VDJ junctions was seen in type 1 diabetes patients.

With 8 bases clipped from V and 0 bases from J, the junction kept 7 bases outside the gene matches. The CDR3 length is 16 residues. Germline values: CDR1 SNHLY, CDR2 FYNNEI. The investigators reverse transcribed all of the isolated RNA, so they sequenced expressed TCRB transcripts. TCRdb's table, derived via immunoSEQ multiplex PCR, lists solely in-frame clones and lacks some. The sample includes 25,000 to 30,000 clones, about 65% seen only once; the top ten take over 2%. Turning to this clone: Its antigen is unknown.

The clonotype originates from a woman in her twenties or thirties with type 1 diabetes. The material sequenced was Tregs from blood. This chain links TRBV2 with TRBJ2-3, with 11 bases fitting TRBD2. This chain's CDR3 is CASRGSGRASTDTQYF. CDR3 nucleotides: TGTGCCAGCCGCGGTAGCGGGAGGGCTAGCACAGATACGCAGTATTTT.